The 24 T cell receptor beta chains presented below share a single source sample, sequenced in a study of OX40 agonist ivuxolimab in advanced cancers. Sequencing used immunoSEQ multiplex PCR; TCRdb keeps in-frame clones, though not all of them. The sample holds some 60,000 clones, around four fifths seen once. The sequencing here drew on CD4+ or CD8+ T cells sorted from blood, taken in a trial of the OX40 agonist ivuxolimab. These receptors were collected from an adult with an advanced solid tumor such as melanoma, head and neck, liver or kidney cancer.

The chain joins TRBV29-1 to TRBJ1-3, with unresolved D. This CDR3 is built from 11 residues. V was pared by 7 bases and J by 5 bases, with 9 bases between. CDR1 is SQVTM, CDR2 ANQGSEA, per germline. Written as DNA, the CDR3 is TGCAGCGCTCAAAAACGAAACACCATATATTTT. It yields the protein CSAQKRNTIYF.

This clone appeared once. At one of its ends the junction is not consistent with the germline gene, which may arise from a read error. The chain joins TRBV5-1 to TRBJ1-6; D is unresolved. The CDR3 is 15 residues long. Germline-derived CDR1 and CDR2 are SGHRS and YFSETQ. The CDR3 DNA follows: TGTGCCAGCAGCTTGGGTTTCAGAGTTGCGTCACCCCTCCACTTT. Amino acids: CASSLGFRVASPLHF.

This chain joins TRBV7-9 and TRBJ2-3; D is perhaps TRBD1 or TRBD2 (5 bases each). With 2 bases removed from V and 4 bases from J, the gap between germline ends came to 13 bases. Germline CDR1 reads SEHNR; CDR2 reads FQNEAQ (reference sequence). This CDR3 spans 15 amino acids. The CDR3 DNA is TGTGCCAGCAGCTTATTAGGTTTGGGGGCAGATACGCAGTATTTT. This translates into CASSLLGLGADTQYF.

The chain has TRBV5-1 and TRBJ1-2; TRBD1 might be the D (6 bases). The ends were cut back, 0 bases at V and 5 bases at J, with 11 bases in the middle. Per the germline V gene, CDR1 is SGHRS and CDR2 is YFSETQ. The CDR3 spans 14 residues. The CDR3 sequence is CASSLDRGAYGYTF. The CDR3 DNA sequence: TGCGCCAGCAGCTTGGACCGGGGGGCGTATGGCTACACCTTC.

The CDR3 bases are TGTGCCAGCAGCTATGGGACAAACTATGGCTACACCTTC. Translation: CASSYGTNYGYTF. V and J are TRBV28 and TRBJ1-2; possible D gene TRBD1, 6 bases. This CDR3 has 13 residues. Germline CDR1 MDHEN, CDR2 SYDVKM. Trimming shortened V by 6 bases and J by 2 bases, and 10 bases separated the two germline ends.

This chain uses TRBV9 with TRBJ1-1; possible D gene TRBD1, 6 bases. The CDR3 spans 13 residues. V lost 1 base, J lost 3 bases, and 7 bases lay in between. CDR1 is SGDLS, CDR2 YYNGEE, per germline. CDR3 sequence: CASSVSGDTEAFF. CDR3 coding DNA: TGTGCCAGCAGCGTATCAGGGGACACTGAAGCTTTCTTT.

This clone was observed a handful of times. This chain joins TRBV7-3 and TRBJ2-1; tentatively, D is TRBD1 or TRBD2 (5 bases each). Germline assignment: CDR1 SGHTA and CDR2 FQGTGA. Between the trimmed V and J ends, which lost 5 bases and 4 bases, there was a span of 18 bases. This CDR3 has 16 amino acids. CDR3 amino acids: CASSPRPGTAYNEQFF. The CDR3 DNA is TGTGCCAGCAGCCCACGCCCCGGGACGGCGTACAATGAGCAGTTCTTC.

CDR3 protein: CASSFGRREGDLAYEQYF. Written as DNA, the CDR3 is TGTGCCAGCAGCTTTGGGCGGCGGGAGGGCGACCTCGCCTACGAGCAGTACTTC. V usage is TRBV12-1 and J usage is TRBJ2-7; the D call TRBD2 from the table was never checked on the DNA. TRBV12-1 is flagged as a pseudogene. CDR3 length: 18 residues.

V and J are TRBV29-1 and TRBJ1-2; the match to TRBD1 covers 7 bases. CDR3 length: 12 residues. With 5 bases clipped from V and 3 bases from J, the junction kept 3 bases outside the gene matches. The V gene's germline CDR1 is SQVTM and CDR2 ANQGSEA. The CDR3 DNA sequence: TGCAGCGTTCGGGACAGAGACTATGGCTACACCTTC. It specifies CSVRDRDYGYTF.

For the CDR3, the DNA is TGTGCCAGCACCCAGGCCCAGGGAGGGTTTTACGAGCAGTACTTC. Protein: CASTQAQGGFYEQYF. The rearrangement joins TRBV25-1 to TRBJ2-7, with 7 bases identical to TRBD2. Germline CDR1 reads MGHDK; CDR2 reads SYGVNS. V gave up 7 bases and J gave up 4 bases; unmatched junction bases: 13. CDR3 length equals 15 residues.

J is TRBJ1-2 and V is TRBV28; D not certain. The CDR3 length is 10 residues. Germline V gene data show CDR1 as MDHEN and CDR2 as SYDVKM. V lost 1 base to trimming and J lost 6 bases, with 0 bases between them. The CDR3: CASSLYGYTF. The CDR3 coding sequence is TGTGCCAGCAGTTTATATGGCTACACCTTC.

The CDR3: CASSLSDTQYF. DNA of the CDR3: TGTGCCAGCAGCTTATCAGATACGCAGTATTTT. The chain recombines TRBV7-9 with TRBJ2-3, with D unclear. The V and J ends lost 2 bases and 4 bases respectively, with 1 base between them. Germline CDR1 and CDR2: SEHNR and FQNEAQ (reference sequence). The CDR3 loop spans 11 amino acids.

This sequence joins TRBV5-6 and TRBJ2-5; possibly TRBD2 for D (6 bases). Germline CDR1 is SGHDT and CDR2 is YYEEEE. The CDR3 has 16 residues. The V and J ends lost 0 bases and 2 bases respectively, with 14 bases between them. The CDR3 here is CASSLVRGGRQETQYF. CDR3 sequence (DNA): TGTGCCAGCAGCTTGGTGAGGGGAGGACGGCAAGAGACCCAGTACTTC.

The chain links TRBV19 to TRBJ1-1, with 7 bases lining up with TRBD1. Trimming cost V 9 bases and J 4 bases; bases outside gene matches: 8. The germline gives CDR1 LNHDA, CDR2 SQIVND (reference sequence). This CDR3 region has 13 residues. CDR3 loop: CASTDRAITEAFF. DNA of the CDR3: TGTGCCAGCACCGACAGGGCTATCACTGAAGCTTTCTTT.

The chain carries TRBV28 and TRBJ1-4; D may be TRBD1 (5 bases). Trimming took off 4 bases at V and 3 bases at J, with 9 bases between the two ends. The CDR3 spans 14 residues. Germline V gene lookup returns CDR1 MDHEN and CDR2 SYDVKM. The CDR3 region is CASSWGGPNEKLFF. The CDR3 region has the DNA TGTGCCAGCAGTTGGGGGGGACCTAATGAAAAACTGTTTTTT.

The V call is TRBV10-3, the J call TRBJ2-3, with 7 nucleotides matching TRBD1. The junction had 4 bases not matched to a gene; V was cut back by 6 bases and J by 4 bases. The CDR3 is 13 residues long. Germline V lookup: CDR1 ENHRY, CDR2 SYGVKD. The CDR3 spells CAIRPGTADTQYF. The CDR3 nucleotides are TGTGCCATCAGACCCGGGACAGCAGATACGCAGTATTTT.

The chain joins TRBV9 to TRBJ2-3; D gene uncertain. Between the trimmed V and J ends, which lost 4 bases and 1 base, there was a span of 4 bases. The germline V gene encodes CDR1 SGDLS and CDR2 YYNGEE. This CDR3 region has 12 residues. CDR3 in DNA: TGTGCCAGCAGCAAAGGCACAGATACGCAGTATTTT. Protein sequence: CASSKGTDTQYF.

The CDR3 region is CASSEPGLAGFYNEQFF. The CDR3 DNA sequence: TGTGCCAGTAGTGAACCGGGACTAGCGGGATTCTACAATGAGCAGTTCTTC. The chain uses TRBV19 and TRBJ2-1, with TRBD2 matching over 13 bases. Trimming at V came to 5 bases and at J to 3 bases, leaving 7 bases not matched to a gene. Per the germline V gene, CDR1 is LNHDA and CDR2 is SQIVND (reference sequence). The CDR3 consists of 17 residues.

V and J are TRBV28 and TRBJ1-1, with D unresolved. Trimming took off 3 bases at V and 0 bases at J, with 8 bases between the two ends. The CDR3 length is 14 residues. Germline V gene sequence: CDR1 MDHEN, CDR2 SYDVKM. In nucleotides, the CDR3 is TGTGCCAGCAGTTTGCCGAGCGTGAACACTGAAGCTTTCTTT. Translated, it gives CASSLPSVNTEAFF.

This clone showed up just once. The chain combines TRBV5-8 with TRBJ2-7, with D uncertain. Trimming removed 1 base from V and 2 bases from J, with 16 bases in between. The CDR3 has 16 amino acids. Germline V gene lookup returns CDR1 SGHTS and CDR2 YDEGEE. The CDR3 loop is CASSLRARPGTYEQYF. The CDR3 region has the DNA TGTGCCAGCAGCTTGAGAGCCAGGCCCGGAACCTACGAGCAGTACTTC.

The chain uses TRBV9 and TRBJ2-1, with D uncertain. The V end lost 4 bases, the J end lost 4 bases, and 9 bases lay between the germline ends. There are 13 residues in the CDR3. Germline V gene lookup returns CDR1 SGDLS and CDR2 YYNGEE. The CDR3 sequence is CASSTTVYNEQFF. CDR3 sequence (DNA): TGTGCCAGCAGCACGACGGTTTACAATGAGCAGTTCTTC.

The CDR3 reads CASSYWGRENEAFF. The CDR3 DNA sequence: TGTGCCAGCAGTTACTGGGGCCGGGAAAATGAAGCTTTCTTT. This chain links TRBV6-5 with TRBJ1-1, with D possibly matching TRBD1 (5 bases). Trimming removed 1 base at V and 7 bases at J, with 13 bases between. CDR1 is MNHEY, CDR2 SVGAGI, per germline. This CDR3 has 14 amino acids.

This chain links TRBV28 with TRBJ2-5; 7 nucleotides align to TRBD2. This CDR3 has 14 amino acids. J gave up 4 bases and V 4 bases, and 6 bases lay outside the gene matches. Germline lookup yields CDR1 MDHEN and CDR2 SYDVKM. This CDR3 reads CASSSGGGRETQYF. The CDR3 coding sequence is TGTGCCAGCAGTTCTGGGGGGGGAAGAGAGACCCAGTACTTC.

This clone came up a few times. The chain combines TRBV15 with TRBJ1-5; a weak D match, TRBD1 (6 bases). Trimming took off 3 bases at V and 0 bases at J, with 12 bases between the two ends. The CDR3 runs to 16 residues. Germline V gene lookup returns CDR1 LNHNV and CDR2 YYDKDF (reference sequence). Here the CDR3 reads CATSSPTGFSNQPQHF. DNA of the CDR3: TGTGCCACCAGCAGCCCGACAGGATTTAGCAATCAGCCCCAGCATTTT.